This passage covers 20 T cell receptor beta chains from one sample sequenced in a study of patients and donors after allogeneic stem cell transplantation. TCRdb analysed the RT-PCR reads with MiXCR anew, one entry per CDR3 protein. The repertoire includes approximately 200,000 distinct CDR3 sequences, more than 35% of them detected once, and about 35% sits in the top ten. Sequencing was done on a sample of blood, either unsorted or a sorted T cell fraction (not recorded which). The source of these receptors is a human donor who was either an allogeneic HSCT recipient or a stem cell or donor lymphocyte infusion donor (not recorded which). It is not recorded whose cells these are; they may come from a transplant donor.

This clonotype was detected a few times. V gene TRBV7-8 combines with J gene TRBJ1-1; D unclear. The CDR3 runs to 14 residues. Germline CDR1 is SGHVS and CDR2 is FQNEAQ. V gave up 5 bases and J gave up 5 bases, with 15 bases separating them. The CDR3 DNA is TGTGCCAGCAGCCCGATTATTCTGGAAACTGAAGCTTTCTTT. It encodes CASSPIILETEAFF.

This clonotype has just a few counts. The chain uses TRBV6-5 and TRBJ1-2, with 7 bases aligning to TRBD1. The trim removed 8 bases at V and 3 bases at J, leaving 6 bases unmatched. The CDR3 totals 13 residues. The germline V gene has CDR1 MNHEY and CDR2 SVGAGI. The CDR3 loop is CASGGQGDYGYTF. CDR3 DNA sequence: TGTGCCAGCGGTGGCCAGGGGGACTATGGCTACACCTTC.

J is TRBJ1-1 and V is TRBV9; D is possibly TRBD1 (5 bases). Germline CDR1 reads SGDLS; CDR2 reads YYNGEE. Trimming shortened V by 5 bases and J by 5 bases, and 16 bases separated the two germline ends. The CDR3 is 14 amino acids. Here the CDR3 DNA reads TGTGCCAGCAGTGTCAGCGGGCGGGGGACTGAAGCTTTCTTT. Its translation: CASSVSGRGTEAFF. The full variable domain, completed using reference TRBV9 and TRBJ1-1, is DSGVTQTPKHLITATGQRVTLRCSPRSGDLSVYWYQQSLDQGLQFLIQYYNGEERAKGNILERFSAQQFPDLHSELNLSSLELGDSALYFCASSVSGRGTEAFFGQGTRLTVV.

This chain connects TRBV14 to TRBJ1-1; D call uncertain. There are 12 residues in the CDR3. V was pared by 0 bases and J by 7 bases, with 6 bases between. Germline-derived CDR1 and CDR2 are SGHDN and FVKESK. CDR3 coding DNA: TGTGCCAGCAGCCAAGAAGGAATTGAAGCTTTCTTT. It specifies CASSQEGIEAFF.

This clonotype was counted a single time. This sequence joins TRBV6-2 or TRBV6-3 and TRBJ2-7, with 10 nucleotides matching TRBD1. CDR1 and CDR2 (germline): MNHEY, SVGEGT. This CDR3 region has 16 residues. V lost 3 bases to trimming and J lost 5 bases; unmatched junction nucleotides: 10. Written as DNA, the CDR3 is TGTGCCAGCAGTTATTCTAAACCCGGGACAGGGGACGAGCAGTACTTC. As protein: CASSYSKPGTGDEQYF.

The rearrangement uses TRBV7-8 and TRBJ2-3; TRBD2 aligns across 7 bases. Germline CDR1 reads SGHVS; CDR2 reads FQNEAQ. The CDR3 consists of 19 residues. V shed 4 bases, J shed 3 bases, and the junction held 19 bases outside the gene matches. For the CDR3, the DNA is TGTGCCAGCAGCTGGATCCGGGACCAGACCGGGGGGTTGACAGATACGCAGTATTTT. It encodes CASSWIRDQTGGLTDTQYF.

The chain links TRBV30 to TRBJ2-7, with D perhaps TRBD1 (6 bases). The V gene lost 8 bases and the J gene lost 3 bases, with 11 bases spanning the gap. Germline CDR1 GTSNPN, CDR2 SVGIG (reference sequence). This CDR3 has 11 residues. The CDR3 loop reads CAGGHIYEQYF. In DNA form, the CDR3 reads TGTGCCGGGGGCCATATCTACGAGCAGTACTTC. Using reference TRBV30 and TRBJ2-7 for the parts outside the CDR3, the full variable domain is SQTIHQWPATLVQPVGSPLSLECTVEGTSNPNLYWYRQAAGRGLQLLFYSVGIGQISSEVPQNLSASRPQDRQFILSSKKLLLSDSGFYLCAGGHIYEQYFGPGTRLTVT.

This clonotype was seen more than once but under ten times. The chain couples TRBV5-4 to TRBJ1-1, with TRBD1 as a possible D gene (5 bases). V was shortened by 4 bases and J by 3 bases, with 16 bases between the two germline ends. Per germline, CDR1 SGHNT and CDR2 YYREEE (reference sequence). The CDR3 sequence is 15 residues long. DNA of the CDR3: TGTGCCAGCAGCCTGGCCGGGACGGTGTACACTGAAGCTTTCTTT. It encodes CASSLAGTVYTEAFF.

J is TRBJ1-5 and V is TRBV13, with 7 bases aligning to TRBD1. Germline V gives CDR1 PRHDT, CDR2 FYEKMQ (reference sequence). Unmatched junction bases numbered 8, after V lost 4 bases and J lost 5 bases. The CDR3 consists of 15 residues. CDR3 in amino acids: CASSSRGQGDQPQHF. The CDR3 DNA sequence: TGTGCCAGCAGCTCGAGGGGGCAGGGGGATCAGCCCCAGCATTTT. Based on the CDR3 plus reference TRBV13 and TRBJ1-5, the full variable domain is AAGVIQSPRHLIKEKRETATLKCYPIPRHDTVYWYQQGPGQDPQFLISFYEKMQSDKGSIPDRFSAQQFSDYHSELNMSSLELGDSALYFCASSSRGQGDQPQHFGDGTRLSIL.

The chain combines TRBV21-1 with TRBJ2-7. TRBV21-1 is an annotated pseudogene. CDR3 size: 16 residues. The CDR3, as DNA: TGTGCCAGCAGAGACCCCAGACAAACGGGGTCCTACGAGCAGTACTTC. Translating gives CASRDPRQTGSYEQYF.

The J gene is TRBJ2-5, the V gene TRBV7-9, with D hard to call. The CDR3 runs 14 residues. Trimming cost V 1 base and J 0 bases, with 6 bases left between them. Germline-derived CDR1 and CDR2 are SEHNR and FQNEAQ (reference sequence). The CDR3 DNA reads TGTGCCAGCAGCTTAGAACGGTACCAAGAGACCCAGTACTTC. It specifies CASSLERYQETQYF.

The table lists this clonotype with a few counts. The J gene is TRBJ2-7, the V gene TRBV9; 7 bases map to TRBD2. CDR1 is SGDLS and CDR2 is YYNGEE in the germline V gene. The trim removed 0 bases at V and 6 bases at J, leaving 6 bases unmatched. CDR3 size: 14 residues. The CDR3 coding sequence is TGTGCCAGCAGCGTAGCTGTGGGAGGGAGCGAGCAGTACTTC. Encoded protein: CASSVAVGGSEQYF. Full variable domain (missing parts from reference TRBV9 and TRBJ2-7): DSGVTQTPKHLITATGQRVTLRCSPRSGDLSVYWYQQSLDQGLQFLIQYYNGEERAKGNILERFSAQQFPDLHSELNLSSLELGDSALYFCASSVAVGGSEQYFGPGTRLTVT.

This clonotype appeared once. The chain uses TRBV15 and TRBJ2-7; D gene uncertain. Germline V gene data show CDR1 as LNHNV and CDR2 as YYDKDF (reference sequence). This CDR3 contains 16 residues. Trimming removed 0 bases at V and 0 bases at J, with 12 bases between. CDR3 sequence: CATSRDSRRASYEQYF. The CDR3 coding sequence is TGTGCCACCAGCAGAGATAGTAGAAGGGCCTCCTACGAGCAGTACTTC.

This clonotype was detected only a few times. V and J are TRBV5-6 and TRBJ1-2; no firm D call. Trimming removed 6 bases at V and 1 base at J, with 10 bases between. The CDR3 spans 13 residues. The germline V gene has CDR1 SGHDT and CDR2 YYEEEE. CDR3 loop: CASTLYSNYGYTF. The CDR3 DNA sequence: TGTGCCAGCACCTTATACAGTAACTATGGCTACACCTTC.

This clonotype was picked up a small number of times. In DNA, the CDR3 is TGTGCCAGCAGCTCCTCCCTAGTAGCGGCGACCGGGGAGCTGTTTTTT. Translation gives CASSSSLVAATGELFF. The chain couples TRBV7-3 to TRBJ2-2, with a tentative D call TRBD2 (6 bases). The CDR3 has 16 residues. V shed 4 bases and J shed 5 bases, with 17 bases lying between them. Germline CDR1 and CDR2: SGHTA and FQGTGA.

This clonotype was observed a few times. V is TRBV12-3 or TRBV12-4 and J is TRBJ2-6, with D perhaps matching TRBD1 (6 bases). CDR3 length equals 15 residues. Trimming removed 4 bases at V and 2 bases at J, with 9 bases between. The CDR3 spells CASSSTGTGANVLTF. The CDR3 DNA is TGTGCCAGCAGTTCCACAGGGACTGGGGCCAACGTCCTGACTTTC.

This chain joins TRBV9 and TRBJ2-4, with 7 bases that match TRBD1. V dropped 4 bases and J dropped 5; count of bases not matched to a gene: 6. Germline CDR1 reads SGDLS; CDR2 reads YYNGEE. CDR3 length: 14 amino acids. In DNA form, the CDR3 reads TGTGCCAGCAGCATAGGGGGCAAAGAAAACATTCAGTACTTC. Its translation is CASSIGGKENIQYF. Full variable domain (remainder filled in from reference TRBV9 and TRBJ2-4): DSGVTQTPKHLITATGQRVTLRCSPRSGDLSVYWYQQSLDQGLQFLIQYYNGEERAKGNILERFSAQQFPDLHSELNLSSLELGDSALYFCASSIGGKENIQYFGAGTRLSVL.

This clonotype was recorded a few times. V and J are TRBV3-1 and TRBJ2-3; 7 nucleotides match TRBD2. Looked up from germline, CDR1 is LGHDT and CDR2 is YNNKEL (reference sequence). V was clipped by 2 bases and J by 0 bases; unmatched bases: 5. This CDR3 has 16 residues. CDR3 protein: CASSQWRGLSTDTQYF. Here the CDR3 DNA reads TGTGCCAGCAGCCAATGGCGGGGACTAAGCACAGATACGCAGTATTTT.

The chain combines TRBV12-3 or TRBV12-4 with TRBJ2-2; D not resolved. CDR3 size: 13 residues. Trimming removed 6 bases at V and 1 base at J, with 6 bases between. The chain's CDR3 is CASRLRNTGELFF. The CDR3 bases are TGTGCCAGCAGATTGCGGAACACCGGGGAGCTGTTTTTT.

V is TRBV12-3 or TRBV12-4 and J is TRBJ2-3; no clear D gene. The V gene lost 1 base and the J gene lost 0 bases, with 11 bases spanning the gap. The CDR3 is 16 residues long. As DNA, the CDR3 is TGTGCCAGCAGTTTAGGATCAGACTCTAGCACAGATACGCAGTATTTT. Protein sequence: CASSLGSDSSTDTQYF.